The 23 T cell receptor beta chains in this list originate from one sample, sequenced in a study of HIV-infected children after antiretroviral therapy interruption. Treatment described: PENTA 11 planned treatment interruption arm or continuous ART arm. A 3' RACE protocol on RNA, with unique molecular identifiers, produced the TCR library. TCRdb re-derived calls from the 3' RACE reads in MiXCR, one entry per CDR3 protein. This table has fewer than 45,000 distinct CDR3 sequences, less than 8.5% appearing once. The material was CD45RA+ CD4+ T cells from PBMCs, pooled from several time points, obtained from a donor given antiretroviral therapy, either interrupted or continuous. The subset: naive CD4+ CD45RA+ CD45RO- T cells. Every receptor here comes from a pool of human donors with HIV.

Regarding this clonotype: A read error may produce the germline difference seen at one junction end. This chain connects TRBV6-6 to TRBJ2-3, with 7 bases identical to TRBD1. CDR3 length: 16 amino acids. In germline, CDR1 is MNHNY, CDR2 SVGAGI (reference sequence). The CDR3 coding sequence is TGTGCCAGCGGTGATGCGAGGGGGCTGGGTGCAGAAACGCTGTATTTT. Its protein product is CASGDARGLGAETLYF.

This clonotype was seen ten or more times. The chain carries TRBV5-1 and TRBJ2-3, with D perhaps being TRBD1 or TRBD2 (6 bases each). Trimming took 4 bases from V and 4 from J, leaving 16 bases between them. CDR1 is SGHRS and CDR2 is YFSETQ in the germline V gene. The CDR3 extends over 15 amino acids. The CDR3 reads CASSIEGGRADTQYF. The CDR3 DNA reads TGCGCCAGCAGCATCGAGGGGGGTAGAGCAGATACGCAGTATTTT.

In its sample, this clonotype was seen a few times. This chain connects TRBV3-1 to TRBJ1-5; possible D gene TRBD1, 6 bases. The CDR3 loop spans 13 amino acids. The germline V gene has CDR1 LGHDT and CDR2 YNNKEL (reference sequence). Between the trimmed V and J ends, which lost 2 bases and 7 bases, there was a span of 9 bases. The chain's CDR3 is CASSQMRGQPQHF. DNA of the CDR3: TGTGCCAGCAGCCAAATGAGGGGGCAGCCCCAGCATTTT.

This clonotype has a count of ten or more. CDR3 sequence (DNA): TGTGCCAGCAGTTACGCCCGGGGATTGACCTACGAGCAGTACTTC. Its translation is CASSYARGLTYEQYF. The rearrangement links TRBV6-5 to TRBJ2-7, with a tentative D call TRBD2 (5 bases). Germline V gene sequence: CDR1 MNHEY, CDR2 SVGAGI. The V end lost 2 bases, the J end lost 2 bases, and 13 bases lay between the germline ends. The CDR3 is 15 amino acids.

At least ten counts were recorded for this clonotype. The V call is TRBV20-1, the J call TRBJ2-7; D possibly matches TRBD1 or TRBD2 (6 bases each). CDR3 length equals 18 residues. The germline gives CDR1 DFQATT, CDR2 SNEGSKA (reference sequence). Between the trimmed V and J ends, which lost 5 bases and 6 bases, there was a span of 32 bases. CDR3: CSAGGPASGKAGVSEQYF. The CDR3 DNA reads TGCAGTGCTGGGGGGCCAGCTTCCGGGAAAGCGGGTGTAAGCGAGCAGTACTTC.

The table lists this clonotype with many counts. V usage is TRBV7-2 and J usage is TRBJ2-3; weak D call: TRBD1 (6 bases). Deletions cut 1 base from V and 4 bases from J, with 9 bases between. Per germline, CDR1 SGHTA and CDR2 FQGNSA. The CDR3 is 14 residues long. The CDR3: CASSLVSGADTQYF. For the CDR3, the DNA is TGTGCCAGCAGCTTAGTTTCAGGGGCAGATACGCAGTATTTT.

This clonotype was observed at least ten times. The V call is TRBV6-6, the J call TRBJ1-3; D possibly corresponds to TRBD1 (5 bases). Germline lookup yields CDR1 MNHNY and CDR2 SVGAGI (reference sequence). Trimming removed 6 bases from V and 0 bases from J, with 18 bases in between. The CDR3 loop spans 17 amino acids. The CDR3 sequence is CASSPTSGGGSGNTIYF. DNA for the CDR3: TGTGCCAGCAGCCCCACCTCCGGCGGGGGCTCTGGAAACACCATATATTTT.

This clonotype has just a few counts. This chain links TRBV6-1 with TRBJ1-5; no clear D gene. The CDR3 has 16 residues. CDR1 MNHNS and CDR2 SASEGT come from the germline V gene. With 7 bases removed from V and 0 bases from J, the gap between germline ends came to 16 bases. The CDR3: CASTTPAAPSNQPQHF. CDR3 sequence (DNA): TGTGCCAGCACCACCCCAGCTGCGCCTAGCAATCAGCCCCAGCATTTT.

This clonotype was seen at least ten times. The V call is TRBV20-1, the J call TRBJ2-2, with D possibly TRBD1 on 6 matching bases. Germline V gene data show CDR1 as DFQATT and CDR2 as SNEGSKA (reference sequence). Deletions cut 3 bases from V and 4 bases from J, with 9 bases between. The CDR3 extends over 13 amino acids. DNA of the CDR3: TGCAGTGCTAGTGACAGGAGCACCGGGGAGCTGTTTTTT. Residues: CSASDRSTGELFF.

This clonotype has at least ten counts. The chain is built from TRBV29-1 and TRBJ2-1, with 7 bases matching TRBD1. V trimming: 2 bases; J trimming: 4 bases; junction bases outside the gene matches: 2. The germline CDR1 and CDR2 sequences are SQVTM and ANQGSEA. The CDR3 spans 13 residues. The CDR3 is CSVERDSYNEQFF. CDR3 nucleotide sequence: TGCAGCGTTGAAAGGGACAGTTACAATGAGCAGTTCTTC.

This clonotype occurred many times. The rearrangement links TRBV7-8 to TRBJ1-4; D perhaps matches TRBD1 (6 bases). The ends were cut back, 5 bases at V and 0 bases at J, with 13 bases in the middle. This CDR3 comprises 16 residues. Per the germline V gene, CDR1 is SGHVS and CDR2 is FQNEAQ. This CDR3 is CASSPSRTATNEKLFF. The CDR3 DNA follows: TGTGCCAGCAGCCCTAGCCGGACAGCAACTAATGAAAAACTGTTTTTT. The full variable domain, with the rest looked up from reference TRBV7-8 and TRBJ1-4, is GAGVSQSPRYKVAKRGQDVALRCDPISGHVSLFWYQQALGQGPEFLTYFQNEAQLDKSGLPSDRFFAERPEGSVSTLKIQRTQQEDSAVYLCASSPSRTATNEKLFFGSGTQLSVL.

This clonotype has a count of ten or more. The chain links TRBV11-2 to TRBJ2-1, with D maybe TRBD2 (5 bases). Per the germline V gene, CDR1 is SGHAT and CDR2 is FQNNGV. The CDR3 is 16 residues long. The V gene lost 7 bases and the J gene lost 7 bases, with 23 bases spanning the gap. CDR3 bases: TGTGCCAGCACCAATAGAGGGTTAAGCCCCCTTAATGAGCAGTTCTTC. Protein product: CASTNRGLSPLNEQFF.

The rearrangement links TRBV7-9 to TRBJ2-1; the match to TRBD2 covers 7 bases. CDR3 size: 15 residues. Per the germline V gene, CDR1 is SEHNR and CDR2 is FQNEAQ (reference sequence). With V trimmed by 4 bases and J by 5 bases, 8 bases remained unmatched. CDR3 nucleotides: TGTGCCAGCAGCTCCGTAGAAAGCGGGAACAATGAGCAGTTCTTC. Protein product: CASSSVESGNNEQFF. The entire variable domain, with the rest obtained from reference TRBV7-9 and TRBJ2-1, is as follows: DTGVSQNPRHKITKRGQNVTFRCDPISEHNRLYWYRQTLGQGPEFLTYFQNEAQLEKSRLLSDRFSAERPKGSFSTLEIQRTEQGDSAMYLCASSSVESGNNEQFFGPGTRLTVL.

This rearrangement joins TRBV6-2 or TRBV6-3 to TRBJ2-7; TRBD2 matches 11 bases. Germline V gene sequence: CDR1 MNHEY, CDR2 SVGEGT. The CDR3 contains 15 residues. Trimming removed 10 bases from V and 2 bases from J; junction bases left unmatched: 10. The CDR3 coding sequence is TGTGCCATCAGCCTAGGACTAGCGGGTACCTACGAGCAGTACTTC. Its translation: CAISLGLAGTYEQYF.

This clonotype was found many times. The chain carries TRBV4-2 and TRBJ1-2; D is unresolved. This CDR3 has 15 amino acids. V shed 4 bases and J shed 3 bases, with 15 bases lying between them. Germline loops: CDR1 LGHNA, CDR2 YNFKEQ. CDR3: CASSPTDGQDYGYTF. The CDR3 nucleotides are TGTGCCAGCAGCCCCACTGATGGGCAAGACTATGGCTACACCTTC.

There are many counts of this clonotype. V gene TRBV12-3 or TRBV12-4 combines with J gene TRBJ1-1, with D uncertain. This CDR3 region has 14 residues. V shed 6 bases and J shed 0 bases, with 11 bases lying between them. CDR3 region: CASRFQNMNTEAFF. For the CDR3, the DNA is TGTGCCAGCAGATTTCAGAACATGAACACTGAAGCTTTCTTT.

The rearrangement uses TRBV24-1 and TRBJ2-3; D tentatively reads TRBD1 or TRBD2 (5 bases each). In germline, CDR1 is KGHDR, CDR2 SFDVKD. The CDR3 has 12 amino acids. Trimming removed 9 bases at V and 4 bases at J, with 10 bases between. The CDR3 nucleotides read TGTGCCACCGCCGGGGCCCCAGATACGCAGTATTTT. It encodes CATAGAPDTQYF.

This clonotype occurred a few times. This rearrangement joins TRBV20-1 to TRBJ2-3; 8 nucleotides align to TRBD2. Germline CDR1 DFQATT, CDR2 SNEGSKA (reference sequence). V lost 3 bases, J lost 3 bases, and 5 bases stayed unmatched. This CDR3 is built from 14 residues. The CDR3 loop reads CSASISGGTDTQYF. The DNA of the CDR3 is TGCAGTGCTAGTATCAGCGGGGGTACAGATACGCAGTATTTT.

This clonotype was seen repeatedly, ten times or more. The CDR3 spells CASKVGLNTEAFF. In nucleotides, the CDR3 is TGCGCCAGCAAAGTAGGGTTGAACACTGAAGCTTTCTTT. The gene calls are TRBV10-1 and TRBJ1-1; D not resolved. Trimming cost V 7 bases and J 0 bases, with 9 bases left between them. CDR1 is WNHNN, CDR2 SYGVQD, per germline (reference sequence). The CDR3 consists of 13 residues.

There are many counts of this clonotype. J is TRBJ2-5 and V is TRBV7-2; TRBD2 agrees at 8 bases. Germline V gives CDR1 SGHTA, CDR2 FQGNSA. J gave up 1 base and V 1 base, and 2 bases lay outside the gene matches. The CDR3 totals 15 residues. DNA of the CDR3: TGTGCCAGCAGCTTAGTAGCGGGGCGCCAAGAGACCCAGTACTTC. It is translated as CASSLVAGRQETQYF.

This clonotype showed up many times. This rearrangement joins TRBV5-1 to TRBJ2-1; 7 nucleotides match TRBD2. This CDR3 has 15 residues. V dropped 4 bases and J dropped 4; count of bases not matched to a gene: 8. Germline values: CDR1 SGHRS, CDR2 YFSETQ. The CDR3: CASSTATSRYNEQFF. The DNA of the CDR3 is TGCGCCAGCAGCACTGCGACTAGCCGTTACAATGAGCAGTTCTTC.

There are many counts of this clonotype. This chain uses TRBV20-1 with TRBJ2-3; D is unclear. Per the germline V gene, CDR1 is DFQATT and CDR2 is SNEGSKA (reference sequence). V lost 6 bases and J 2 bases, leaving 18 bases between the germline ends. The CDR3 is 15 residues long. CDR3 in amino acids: CSAAPPGDSTDTQYF. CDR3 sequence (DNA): TGCAGTGCCGCGCCCCCGGGTGATTCCACAGATACGCAGTATTTT.

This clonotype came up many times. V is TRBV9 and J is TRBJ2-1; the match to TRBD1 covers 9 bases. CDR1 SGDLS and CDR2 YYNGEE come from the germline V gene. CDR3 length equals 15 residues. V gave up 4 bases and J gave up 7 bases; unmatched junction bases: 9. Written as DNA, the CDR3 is TGTGCCAGCAGCTCTCCGGGACAGGGAAGGAATGAGCAGTTCTTC. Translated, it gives CASSSPGQGRNEQFF.